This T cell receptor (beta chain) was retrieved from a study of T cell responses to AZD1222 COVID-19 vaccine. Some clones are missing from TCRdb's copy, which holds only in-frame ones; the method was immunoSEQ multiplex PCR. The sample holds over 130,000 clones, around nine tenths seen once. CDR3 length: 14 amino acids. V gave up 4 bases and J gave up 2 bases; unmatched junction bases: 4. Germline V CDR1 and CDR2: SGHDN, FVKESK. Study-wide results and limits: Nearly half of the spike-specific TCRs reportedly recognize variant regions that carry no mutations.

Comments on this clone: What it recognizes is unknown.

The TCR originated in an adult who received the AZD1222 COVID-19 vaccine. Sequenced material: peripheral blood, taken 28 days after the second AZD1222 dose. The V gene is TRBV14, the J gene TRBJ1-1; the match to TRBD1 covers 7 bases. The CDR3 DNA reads TGTGCCAGCAGCCCTCGACAGGGAAACACTGAAGCTTTCTTT. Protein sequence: CASSPRQGNTEAFF.